The 2 T cell receptor beta chains given below trace back to one sample, sequenced in a study of tumor and adjacent non-tumor tissue in lung cancer (dated 2018 in TCRdb). RNA was extracted from bulk unsorted tissue and checked for quality with a NanoDrop ND-1000 and an Agilent 2100. The library was generated by multiplex PCR. The sample was run on an Illumina HiSeq 2500. Following protocols modified from ARM-PCR, the researchers constructed TCRbeta libraries through three rounds of nested PCR with primers (Table S4). TCRdb applied fastp at Q25 and MiXCR to the public reads, then kept only in-frame beta chains. Identical CDR3 protein sequences are pooled into one entry, listed with their most common genes and DNA. The sample contains about 120,000 distinct CDR3 sequences, roughly 64% of them found a single time. The top ten hold about 13% of the sample. The sample comprised lung tumor tissue. These TCRs come from a man under 40 with non-small cell lung cancer.

Notes on this clonotype: With a much larger clone just one base away, this may be a read error. The J gene is TRBJ1-3, the V gene TRBV6-5; D unclear. V lost 2 bases and J lost 3, with 11 bases in between. Germline assignment: CDR1 MNHEY and CDR2 SVGAGI. The length of the CDR3 is 15 residues. The CDR3 coding sequence is TGTGCCAGCAGTTACCTGAGTGGGATTGGAAACACCATATATTTT. Its translation is CASSYLSGIGNTIYF.

This sequence joins TRBV20-1 and TRBJ1-1; D gene ambiguous. Trimming stripped 6 bases from V and 3 bases from J, with 11 bases between. This CDR3 comprises 12 residues. Germline lookup yields CDR1 DFQATT and CDR2 SNEGSKA (reference sequence). CDR3 in DNA: TGCAGTGCCCCCCGGGCAGACACTGAAGCTTTCTTT. This codes for CSAPRADTEAFF.